This TCR beta chain was captured in a study of post-analysis software for immune sequencing data. Looking at the study overall: Multiple sclerosis in the patients followed relapsing-remitting, secondary progressive and progressive-relapsing courses.

The study, taken as a whole, reports: Higher frequency in patients than in controls was seen for roughly five TRBV segments, with TRBV5-6, TRBV5-1 and TRBV20-1 among them. Same-batch preparations were strongly co-clustered by F measure. Significantly lower normalized Chao1 diversity was found in patients with multiple sclerosis relative to controls.

Germline V CDR1 and CDR2: SEHNR, FQNEAQ (reference sequence). The V gene end was trimmed by 5 bases and the J gene end by 9 bases; junction bases not matched to a gene: 9. The CDR3 has 14 amino acids. Sequencing libraries made from TCR beta cDNA carried unique molecular identifiers. Researchers reported around 510,000 cDNA molecules coming from approximately 0.91 to 9.4 million T cells. TCRdb re-analysed the PCR reads in MiXCR, keeping a single row per CDR3 protein. The repertoire holds approximately 770,000 distinct CDR3 sequences, with 46% as singletons. This clonotype showed up just a few times. Its antigen remains unidentified.

Sequencing was performed on blood. The J gene is TRBJ2-1, the V gene TRBV7-9, with 8 nucleotides matching TRBD2. This TCR came from a girl aged 10 to 17 with multiple sclerosis. CDR3 sequence reads: CASSPGLEDGEQFF. For the CDR3, the DNA is TGTGCCAGCAGCCCGGGACTAGAAGACGGTGAGCAGTTCTTC.